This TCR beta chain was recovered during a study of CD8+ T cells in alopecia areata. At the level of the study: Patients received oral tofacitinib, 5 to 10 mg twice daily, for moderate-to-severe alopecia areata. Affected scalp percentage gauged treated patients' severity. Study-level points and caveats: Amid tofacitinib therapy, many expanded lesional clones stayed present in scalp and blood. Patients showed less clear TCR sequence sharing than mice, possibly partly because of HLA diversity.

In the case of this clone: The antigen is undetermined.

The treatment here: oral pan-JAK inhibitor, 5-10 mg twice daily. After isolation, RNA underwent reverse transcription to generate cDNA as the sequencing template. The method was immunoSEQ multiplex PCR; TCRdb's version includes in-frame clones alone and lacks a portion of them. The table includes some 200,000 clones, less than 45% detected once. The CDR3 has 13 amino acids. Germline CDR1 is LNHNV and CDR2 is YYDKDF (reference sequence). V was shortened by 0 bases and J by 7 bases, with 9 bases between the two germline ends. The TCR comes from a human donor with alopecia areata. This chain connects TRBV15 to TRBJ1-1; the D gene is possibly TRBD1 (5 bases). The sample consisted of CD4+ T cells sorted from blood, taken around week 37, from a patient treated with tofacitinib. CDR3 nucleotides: TGTGCCACCAGCAGAGATCCAGGGAATGAAGCTTTCTTT. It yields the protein CATSRDPGNEAFF. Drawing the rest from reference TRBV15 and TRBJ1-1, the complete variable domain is DAMVIQNPRYQVTQFGKPVTLSCSQTLNHNVMYWYQQKSSQAPKLLFHYYDKDFNNEADTPDNFQSRRPNTSFCFLDIRSPGLGDTAMYLCATSRDPGNEAFFGQGTRLTVV.